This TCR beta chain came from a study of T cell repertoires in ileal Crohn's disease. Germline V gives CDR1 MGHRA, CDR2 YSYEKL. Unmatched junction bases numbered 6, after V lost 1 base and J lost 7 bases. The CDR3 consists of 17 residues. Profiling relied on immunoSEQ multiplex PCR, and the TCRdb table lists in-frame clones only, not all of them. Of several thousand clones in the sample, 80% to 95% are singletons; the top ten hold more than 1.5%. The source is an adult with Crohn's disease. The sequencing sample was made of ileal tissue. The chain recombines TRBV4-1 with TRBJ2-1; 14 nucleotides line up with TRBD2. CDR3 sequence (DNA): TGCGCCAGCAGCCAAGGAGCCCGGACTAGCGGGAGGAATGAGCAGTTCTTC. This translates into CASSQGARTSGRNEQFF.